A selection of T cell receptor beta chains follows, all from one sample in a study of cytomegalovirus exposure and HLA in healthy donors. Repertoires were generated with immunoSEQ multiplex PCR, while TCRdb's copy carries only in-frame clones and drops some. In the table there are over 150,000 clones, approximately 80% of which are singletons. Sequenced input: PBMCs. Receptors were obtained from a man between 25 and 39 years old in good health and CMV-seropositive. Both conserved end residues are trimmed from each CDR3.

>TRBJ1-5|TRBV5-8|13
ASSLARVTNQPQH
>TRBJ2-7|TRBV11-3|15
ASSPGTSGRASYEQY
>TRBJ2-1|TRBV6-5|13
ASSPDRGRYNEQF
>TRBJ2-1|TRBV15|11
ATSGGQHREQF
>TRBJ2-7|TRBV15|14
ATSSSPGDSSYEQY
>TRBJ2-5|TRBV7-6|13
ASTLGAVDSETQY
>TRBJ2-7|TRBV4-2|13
ASSQAQGSTYEQY
>TRBJ2-7|TRBV5-4|12
ASSWAGRTYEQY
>TRBJ1-3|TRBV2|16
ASGHDRGDLLWKNTIY
>TRBJ1-5|TRBV19|13
ASSIASGPRQPQH
>TRBJ1-1|TRBV7-9|10
SSSLPQVLAF
>TRBJ2-2|TRBV4-3|12
ASSQGLNTGELF
>TRBJ2-3|TRBV2|13
ASKRAGVPTDTQY
>TRBJ2-1|TRBV7-2|14
ASSLMASGTYNEQF
>TRBJ2-1|TRBV28|11
AIGLAPLNEQF
>TRBJ2-1|TRBV5-6|13
ASSAMTGGYNEQF
>TRBJ1-1|TRBV14|16
ASSQDLRGRSMNTEAF
>TRBJ1-1|TRBV5-8|11
ASSSDTPRRAF
>TRBJ1-4|TRBV4-3|13
ASSQVGDSREKLF
>TRBJ2-5|TRBV7-9|12
ASSRDRAEETQY
>TRBJ2-5|TRBV21-1|15
ASSSNQAAERQETQY
>TRBJ2-1|TRBV28|11
ATAGALYHEQF
>TRBJ2-3|TRBV4-1|14
ASSQEARGGIDTQY
>TRBJ1-2|TRBV6-6|11
ASRGGQNYGYT
>TRBJ2-7|TRBV7-9|14
ASSLTRQGAGDEQY
>TRBJ2-3|TRBV6-6|14
ASSYSEGGPSDTQY
>TRBJ2-1|TRBV5-4|13
ASSPGTSGGNEQF
>TRBJ2-5|TRBV9|11
ASSDRVTKTQY
>TRBJ2-7|TRBV9|12
ASSATAGSYEQY
>TRBJ1-2|TRBV19|12
ASSPEGADYGYT
>TRBJ1-5|TRBV30|13
AWRGQGTRVQPQH
>TRBJ2-1|TRBV19|13
ASRQAGEVYNEQF
>TRBJ1-1|TRBV5-6|11
ASSFQMNTEAF
>TRBJ2-1|TRBV7-9|11
SGGGQSYNEQF
>TRBJ2-3|TRBV4-3|14
ASSQDNAGPTDTQY
>TRBJ1-2|TRBV15|12
ATSSRDRDYGYT
>TRBJ1-5|TRBV4-3|14
ASSQKGDWGNQPQH
>TRBJ1-1|TRBV5-4|13
ASSLLKRGITEAF
>TRBJ1-2|TRBV19|12
ASSQGPSNYGYT
>TRBJ2-7|TRBV7-9|12
ASSPGRGTYEQY
>TRBJ2-7|TRBV27|16
ASSLLPRGGVFSYEQY
>TRBJ1-4|TRBV29-1|12
SVERLSPNEKLF
>TRBJ2-7|TRBV6-6|13
ASSPEDRGDYEQY
>TRBJ2-3|TRBV7-9|13
ASSPQGNPTDTQY
>TRBJ1-5|TRBV4-2|13
ASSLQGMGNQPQH
>TRBJ1-1|TRBV4-1|12
ASSQVGQNTEAF
>TRBJ2-5|TRBV25-1|10
ASRDTGRKQY
>TRBJ2-3|TRBV2|13
ASSPQGIRTDTQY
>TRBJ1-2|TRBV28|12
ASSTDRGVSGYT
>TRBJ1-5|TRBV27|11
ASSRTGNQPQH